Listed below are T cell receptor beta chains from one sample, sequenced in a study of cytomegalovirus exposure and HLA in healthy donors. Repertoires were generated with immunoSEQ multiplex PCR, while TCRdb's copy carries only in-frame clones and drops some. The data show approximately 120,000 clones, about a sixth seen once. The sample taken for sequencing was PBMCs. These receptors came from a female donor in good health and CMV-seropositive. The CDR3 runs from the conserved cysteine through the conserved F or W. Each record gives: J gene, clone size, V gene, D gene, CDR3 protein, CDR3 DNA. The D gene is left open where the match is weak. Expanded clones are given a class, and other clones once, few, many or no size at all.

j_gene: TRBJ2-5
abundance: few
v_gene: TRBV9
d_gene: .
CDR3aa: CASSVAGGRTSETQYF
CDR3nt: TGTGCCAGCAGCGTAGCAGGAGGACGCACGTCAGAGACCCAGTACTTC

j_gene: TRBJ2-5
abundance: .
v_gene: TRBV19
d_gene: .
CDR3aa: CASSRRDYQETQYF
CDR3nt: TGTGCCAGTAGCCGCCGGGACTACCAAGAGACCCAGTACTTC

j_gene: TRBJ1-2
abundance: .
v_gene: TRBV7-9
d_gene: .
CDR3aa: CASSLVQVEDGYTF
CDR3nt: TGTGCCAGCAGCTTAGTACAGGTCGAAGATGGCTACACCTTC

j_gene: TRBJ1-1
abundance: few
v_gene: TRBV28
d_gene: .
CDR3aa: CASRAIQGNTEAFF
CDR3nt: TGTGCCAGCAGGGCAATACAGGGGAACACTGAAGCTTTCTTT

j_gene: TRBJ1-2
abundance: .
v_gene: TRBV6-1
d_gene: .
CDR3aa: CASRRMTVRNYGYTF
CDR3nt: TGTGCCAGCAGAAGGATGACAGTGAGAAACTATGGCTACACCTTC

j_gene: TRBJ1-5
abundance: .
v_gene: TRBV5-6
d_gene: TRBD1
CDR3aa: CASSEGWQGGNQPQHF
CDR3nt: TGTGCCAGCAGCGAGGGGTGGCAGGGGGGCAATCAGCCCCAGCATTTT

j_gene: TRBJ2-3
abundance: few
v_gene: TRBV6-1
d_gene: TRBD2
CDR3aa: CASLAGGTDTQYF
CDR3nt: TGTGCCAGCCTAGCGGGGGGCACAGATACGCAGTATTTT

j_gene: TRBJ1-1
abundance: few
v_gene: TRBV27
d_gene: .
CDR3aa: CASSAFRGTEAFF
CDR3nt: TGTGCCAGCAGTGCCTTCCGGGGCACTGAAGCTTTCTTT

j_gene: TRBJ2-1
abundance: .
v_gene: TRBV5-1
d_gene: .
CDR3aa: CASSLGQGGDEQFF
CDR3nt: TGCGCCAGCAGCTTGGGGCAGGGGGGTGATGAGCAGTTCTTC

j_gene: TRBJ1-1
abundance: few
v_gene: TRBV2
d_gene: .
CDR3aa: CASRVLRSNTEAFF
CDR3nt: TGTGCCAGCCGAGTACTCAGGTCGAACACTGAAGCTTTCTTT

j_gene: TRBJ1-1
abundance: few
v_gene: TRBV30
d_gene: .
CDR3aa: CAWRIGESTTEAFF
CDR3nt: TGTGCCTGGAGGATCGGGGAGTCTACCACTGAAGCTTTCTTT

j_gene: TRBJ1-2
abundance: few
v_gene: TRBV19
d_gene: .
CDR3aa: CASFDNTNYGYTF
CDR3nt: TGTGCCAGTTTCGACAACACGAACTATGGCTACACCTTC

j_gene: TRBJ2-1
abundance: few
v_gene: TRBV4-3
d_gene: TRBD1
CDR3aa: CASSQLNYRGTDWGEQFF
CDR3nt: TGCGCCAGCAGCCAACTTAATTACCGAGGGACAGACTGGGGTGAGCAGTTCTTC

j_gene: TRBJ2-1
abundance: few
v_gene: TRBV4-2
d_gene: TRBD2
CDR3aa: CASSAGGRNNEQFF
CDR3nt: TGTGCCAGCAGCGCGGGGGGCCGCAACAATGAGCAGTTCTTC

j_gene: TRBJ2-7
abundance: .
v_gene: TRBV28
d_gene: .
CDR3aa: CASSLPQKTYEQYF
CDR3nt: TGTGCCAGCAGTTTACCCCAGAAGACCTACGAGCAGTACTTC

j_gene: TRBJ2-7
abundance: .
v_gene: TRBV28
d_gene: TRBD1
CDR3aa: CASSGTGGGYYEQYF
CDR3nt: TGTGCCAGCAGTGGGACAGGGGGGGGATACTACGAGCAGTACTTC

j_gene: TRBJ2-1
abundance: few
v_gene: TRBV2
d_gene: TRBD1
CDR3aa: CAGRDRVINEQFF
CDR3nt: TGTGCCGGGAGGGACAGGGTAATTAATGAGCAGTTCTTC

j_gene: TRBJ2-2
abundance: .
v_gene: TRBV5-1
d_gene: .
CDR3aa: CASSLALTGGDTGELFF
CDR3nt: TGCGCCAGCAGCTTGGCCCTCACAGGGGGGGATACCGGGGAGCTGTTTTTT

j_gene: TRBJ2-7
abundance: few
v_gene: TRBV28
d_gene: TRBD1
CDR3aa: CASSFEGALREQYF
CDR3nt: TGTGCCAGCAGTTTTGAGGGGGCGCTTCGCGAGCAGTACTTC

j_gene: TRBJ2-7
abundance: .
v_gene: TRBV29-1
d_gene: .
CDR3aa: CSVGSSAYEQYF
CDR3nt: TGCAGCGTTGGGTCCTCAGCCTACGAGCAGTACTTC

j_gene: TRBJ1-1
abundance: .
v_gene: TRBV7-2
d_gene: .
CDR3aa: CASSALASRGRPGTEAFF
CDR3nt: TGTGCCAGCAGCGCCCTAGCAAGTAGAGGGAGGCCGGGCACTGAAGCTTTCTTT

j_gene: TRBJ2-1
abundance: .
v_gene: TRBV5-4
d_gene: .
CDR3aa: CASSLGAGGEYNEQFF
CDR3nt: TGTGCCAGCAGCTTGGGTGCTGGGGGCGAATACAATGAGCAGTTCTTC

j_gene: TRBJ1-4
abundance: .
v_gene: TRBV27
d_gene: TRBD1
CDR3aa: CASSYRGVATNEKLFF
CDR3nt: TGTGCCAGCAGTTACAGGGGAGTCGCAACTAATGAAAAACTGTTTTTT

j_gene: TRBJ1-6
abundance: .
v_gene: TRBV28
d_gene: .
CDR3aa: CASSFFRNAYNSPLHF
CDR3nt: TGTGCCAGCAGTTTTTTCAGGAACGCCTATAATTCACCCCTCCACTTT

j_gene: TRBJ2-1
abundance: .
v_gene: TRBV5-5
d_gene: .
CDR3aa: CASSSLDNNEQFF
CDR3nt: TGTGCCAGCAGTTCCCTGGACAACAATGAGCAGTTCTTC

j_gene: TRBJ1-2
abundance: .
v_gene: TRBV7-9
d_gene: TRBD1
CDR3aa: CASSLAGSGQDVDTF
CDR3nt: TGTGCCAGCAGCTTAGCGGGTTCGGGACAGGATGTAGACACCTTC

j_gene: TRBJ1-2
abundance: few
v_gene: TRBV6-1
d_gene: .
CDR3aa: CASSFDRQNNYGYTF
CDR3nt: TGTGCCAGCAGCTTTGACAGGCAGAATAACTATGGCTACACCTTC

j_gene: TRBJ1-1
abundance: few
v_gene: TRBV30
d_gene: TRBD1
CDR3aa: CAWRTGVLRNTEAFF
CDR3nt: TGTGCCTGGAGAACAGGGGTCCTTAGAAACACTGAAGCTTTCTTT

j_gene: TRBJ2-3
abundance: .
v_gene: TRBV14
d_gene: TRBD2
CDR3aa: CASSLKLAGQPPSTDTQYF
CDR3nt: TGTGCCAGCAGCCTTAAACTAGCGGGACAACCCCCTAGCACAGATACGCAGTATTTT

j_gene: TRBJ1-3
abundance: .
v_gene: TRBV30
d_gene: .
CDR3aa: CAWSVPRDNSGNTIYF
CDR3nt: TGTGCCTGGAGTGTACCCCGAGACAACTCTGGAAACACCATATATTTT

j_gene: TRBJ2-3
abundance: .
v_gene: TRBV7-8
d_gene: .
CDR3aa: CASSLVPGSGTDTQYF
CDR3nt: TGTGCCAGCAGCTTAGTGCCCGGGAGTGGAACAGATACGCAGTATTTT

j_gene: TRBJ1-2
abundance: .
v_gene: TRBV18
d_gene: TRBD1
CDR3aa: CASSPGTGTGYTF
CDR3nt: TGTGCCAGCTCACCAGGGACAGGCACCGGCTACACCTTC

j_gene: TRBJ1-2
abundance: .
v_gene: TRBV13
d_gene: .
CDR3aa: CASNMGDRSWGDGYTF
CDR3nt: TGTGCCAGCAACATGGGGGACCGCTCCTGGGGGGATGGCTACACCTTC

j_gene: TRBJ2-7
abundance: .
v_gene: TRBV5-1
d_gene: .
CDR3aa: CASSLGQSYEQYF
CDR3nt: TGCGCCAGCAGCTTAGGACAGTCCTACGAGCAGTACTTC

j_gene: TRBJ2-1
abundance: .
v_gene: TRBV6-6
d_gene: .
CDR3aa: CASSYTWESSYNEQFF
CDR3nt: TGTGCCAGCAGTTACACCTGGGAGAGCTCCTACAATGAGCAGTTCTTC

j_gene: TRBJ1-6
abundance: large
v_gene: TRBV5-1
d_gene: .
CDR3aa: CASSLGFGLNSPLHF
CDR3nt: TGCGCCAGCAGCTTGGGGTTTGGGCTTAATTCACCCCTCCACTTT

j_gene: TRBJ2-5
abundance: .
v_gene: TRBV5-6
d_gene: TRBD2
CDR3aa: CASRLAGGQETQYF
CDR3nt: TGTGCCAGCAGACTAGCGGGGGGGCAAGAGACCCAGTACTTC

j_gene: TRBJ2-7
abundance: .
v_gene: TRBV4-1
d_gene: .
CDR3aa: CASSQSTVNSYEQYF
CDR3nt: TGCGCCAGCAGCCAGTCGACAGTTAACTCCTACGAGCAGTACTTC

j_gene: TRBJ1-3
abundance: .
v_gene: TRBV2
d_gene: .
CDR3aa: CASSPDWASGNTIYF
CDR3nt: TGTGCCAGCAGTCCGGACTGGGCCTCTGGAAACACCATATATTTT

j_gene: TRBJ1-2
abundance: few
v_gene: TRBV11-2
d_gene: TRBD1
CDR3aa: CASSPRTGEGYTF
CDR3nt: TGTGCCAGCAGCCCCCGGACAGGGGAGGGCTACACCTTC